Below, 5 T cell receptor beta chains from the same sample are listed, as sequenced in a study of identical twins. TCRdb independently ran MiXCR on the 5' RACE reads; one entry per CDR3 protein. The data contain around 1.7 million distinct CDR3 sequences, around a third of them singletons. The specimen was cord blood. All receptors come from a newborn girl in good health.

The sample holds a few counts of this clonotype. V usage is TRBV29-1 and J usage is TRBJ1-5; D not certain. CDR3 length: 11 residues. Germline lookup yields CDR1 SQVTM and CDR2 ANQGSEA. The CDR3 DNA sequence: TGCAGGAACAGTCAAGGTCCGCCCCAGCATTTT. Encoded protein: CRNSQGPPQHF.

V usage is TRBV6-5 and J usage is TRBJ2-1, with TRBD2 identical over 11 bases. The V segment lost 8 bases and the J segment 9 bases; nucleotides outside the gene matches: 15. Germline V CDR1 and CDR2: MNHEY, SVGAGI. This CDR3 is built from 16 residues. The CDR3 spells CASHPLRSSGRTEQFF. The CDR3 bases are TGTGCCAGCCACCCTTTAAGGTCTAGCGGGAGGACTGAGCAGTTCTTC.

This chain joins TRBV5-5 and TRBJ1-1, with D possibly TRBD1 on 6 matching bases. There are 14 residues in the CDR3. CDR1 and CDR2 (germline): SGHKS, YYEKEE (reference sequence). V was pared by 6 bases and J by 0 bases, with 12 bases between. The chain's CDR3 is CASTLGGLNTEAFF. CDR3 DNA: TGTGCCAGCACCTTAGGGGGGCTGAACACTGAAGCTTTCTTT.

This clonotype was seen more than once but under ten times. The CDR3 bases are TGTGCCAGCAGCGTTTATCCGGGACTAGCTAGGGAGACCCAGTACTTC. Translation gives CASSVYPGLARETQYF. The rearrangement uses TRBV9 and TRBJ2-5; the match to TRBD2 covers 9 bases. The length of the CDR3 is 16 residues. CDR1 SGDLS and CDR2 YYNGEE come from the germline V gene. V was pared by 2 bases and J by 5 bases, with 10 bases of the junction left unmatched.

The CDR3 bases are TGTGCCAGCAGCTTAGGGGGGGGTATTGGGTATGGCTACACCTTC. It encodes CASSLGGGIGYGYTF. This chain joins TRBV7-2 and TRBJ1-2; maybe TRBD1 (5 bases). The CDR3 is 15 residues long. Germline assignment: CDR1 SGHTA and CDR2 FQGNSA. Trimming shortened V by 1 base and J by 5 bases, and 14 bases separated the two germline ends. Supplemented by reference TRBV7-2 and TRBJ1-2, the full variable domain reads GAGVSQSPSNKVTEKGKDVELRCDPISGHTALYWYRQSLGQGLEFLIYFQGNSAPDKSGLPSDRFSAERTGGSVSTLTIQRTQQEDSAVYLCASSLGGGIGYGYTFGSGTRLTVV.